This T cell receptor beta chain was sequenced for a study of T cell responses to AZD1222 COVID-19 vaccine (dated by TCRdb to the early 2020s). The study in broad terms: AZD1222 recipients whose second dose came at about 4 weeks and those whose second dose came at about 12 weeks were combined into one group, since spike-specific TCR depth and breadth did not differ between the two schedules. TCR sequencing covered about 230 trial participants: 200 to 220 given two doses of AZD1222 and around 25 given two doses of MenACWY control vaccine. Enrollment into the trials was organized by age into subgroups of 18-55, 56-69 and 70-plus years, and those subgroups contained roughly 150, 30 and 60 TCR-sequenced participants, respectively. The study at large found these results: In the small 56-69-year group, the increase in depth fell short of significance, most likely because of low power. After two AZD1222 doses, spike-specific TCR breadth and depth were significantly higher than at day 0 and than in MenACWY recipients. Reportedly, almost half of the unique spike-specific TCRs recognized epitopes lying outside the regions that are mutated in the B.1.351 and B.1.1.7 variants. The whole spike protein was spanned by vaccine-associated CD4 TCRs, and dominant responses were seen in regions 160-218 and 743-854. Because no samples from the day 14 peak response were available, repertoires could be characterized only after the peak T cell response. Participants were mostly white British and included more females than males, and it was suggested by the authors that clonal diversity may have been underestimated. Conclusions about previously exposed vaccinees are limited because only a handful of AZD1222 recipients were SARS-CoV-2 seropositive at baseline.

The CDR3 regions of human TCRbeta chains were analyzed by immunosequencing. In the paper's pipeline: Repertoire TCRs were matched against a reference library of SARS-CoV-2-specific TCRs generated with the MIRA antigen-specificity platform. Breadth meant the fraction of unique TCRs that were SARS-CoV-2-associated, whereas depth meant the fraction of total T cells that were SARS-CoV-2-associated. Using the MIRA data, each spike-specific TCR was mapped to the spike region that the TCR reacts to and placed in a CD4 or CD8 class. Log10-transformed breadth and depth values were compared by one-way ANOVA with Sidak's multiple comparisons tests. In TCRdb, the immuneACCESS table is reduced to in-frame sequences with V and J assigned. These tables do not hold every clone; where another copy was compared, an unresolved V gene accounts for under half, and the others remain unexplained. For V, J and clone size, that table is used; D and trimming come from the DNA. The sample has roughly 120,000 clones on record, roughly 88% of them singletons. Of the sample, roughly 1.6% is held by the ten largest clones.

On this clone: The target of this receptor is not known. No much larger clonotype is one base removed from it; base qualities were not supplied.

CDR1 and CDR2, per the germline V gene (reference sequence), are MNHEY and SMNVEV. V was cut back by 6 bases and J by 1 base, leaving a gap of 11 bases between them. Measured from the cysteine to the phenylalanine, the CDR3 is 14 residues long. Solely the CDR3 DNA is kept, with 42 bases framed from the first base. The time point label for this specimen denotes: baseline before first vaccination. Vaccinee samples were obtained from the UK trials COV001 and COV002, which included a single-blind randomized controlled phase 2/3 trial of AZD1222 (ChAdOx1 nCoV-19) in healthy adults. For TCRbeta chain sequencing, PBMC samples were collected from trial participants at day 0 and at day 28 after the second dose.

The sample in question was peripheral blood, obtained on day 0 of AZD1222 vaccination. This chain is built from TRBV27 and TRBJ2-3; the D gene lacks a confident call. The source is an adult in good health. The CDR3 loop reads CASSSSQGTDTQYF. The sequenced DNA is TGTGCCAGCAGCAGTTCCCAAGGCACAGATACGCAGTATTTT.